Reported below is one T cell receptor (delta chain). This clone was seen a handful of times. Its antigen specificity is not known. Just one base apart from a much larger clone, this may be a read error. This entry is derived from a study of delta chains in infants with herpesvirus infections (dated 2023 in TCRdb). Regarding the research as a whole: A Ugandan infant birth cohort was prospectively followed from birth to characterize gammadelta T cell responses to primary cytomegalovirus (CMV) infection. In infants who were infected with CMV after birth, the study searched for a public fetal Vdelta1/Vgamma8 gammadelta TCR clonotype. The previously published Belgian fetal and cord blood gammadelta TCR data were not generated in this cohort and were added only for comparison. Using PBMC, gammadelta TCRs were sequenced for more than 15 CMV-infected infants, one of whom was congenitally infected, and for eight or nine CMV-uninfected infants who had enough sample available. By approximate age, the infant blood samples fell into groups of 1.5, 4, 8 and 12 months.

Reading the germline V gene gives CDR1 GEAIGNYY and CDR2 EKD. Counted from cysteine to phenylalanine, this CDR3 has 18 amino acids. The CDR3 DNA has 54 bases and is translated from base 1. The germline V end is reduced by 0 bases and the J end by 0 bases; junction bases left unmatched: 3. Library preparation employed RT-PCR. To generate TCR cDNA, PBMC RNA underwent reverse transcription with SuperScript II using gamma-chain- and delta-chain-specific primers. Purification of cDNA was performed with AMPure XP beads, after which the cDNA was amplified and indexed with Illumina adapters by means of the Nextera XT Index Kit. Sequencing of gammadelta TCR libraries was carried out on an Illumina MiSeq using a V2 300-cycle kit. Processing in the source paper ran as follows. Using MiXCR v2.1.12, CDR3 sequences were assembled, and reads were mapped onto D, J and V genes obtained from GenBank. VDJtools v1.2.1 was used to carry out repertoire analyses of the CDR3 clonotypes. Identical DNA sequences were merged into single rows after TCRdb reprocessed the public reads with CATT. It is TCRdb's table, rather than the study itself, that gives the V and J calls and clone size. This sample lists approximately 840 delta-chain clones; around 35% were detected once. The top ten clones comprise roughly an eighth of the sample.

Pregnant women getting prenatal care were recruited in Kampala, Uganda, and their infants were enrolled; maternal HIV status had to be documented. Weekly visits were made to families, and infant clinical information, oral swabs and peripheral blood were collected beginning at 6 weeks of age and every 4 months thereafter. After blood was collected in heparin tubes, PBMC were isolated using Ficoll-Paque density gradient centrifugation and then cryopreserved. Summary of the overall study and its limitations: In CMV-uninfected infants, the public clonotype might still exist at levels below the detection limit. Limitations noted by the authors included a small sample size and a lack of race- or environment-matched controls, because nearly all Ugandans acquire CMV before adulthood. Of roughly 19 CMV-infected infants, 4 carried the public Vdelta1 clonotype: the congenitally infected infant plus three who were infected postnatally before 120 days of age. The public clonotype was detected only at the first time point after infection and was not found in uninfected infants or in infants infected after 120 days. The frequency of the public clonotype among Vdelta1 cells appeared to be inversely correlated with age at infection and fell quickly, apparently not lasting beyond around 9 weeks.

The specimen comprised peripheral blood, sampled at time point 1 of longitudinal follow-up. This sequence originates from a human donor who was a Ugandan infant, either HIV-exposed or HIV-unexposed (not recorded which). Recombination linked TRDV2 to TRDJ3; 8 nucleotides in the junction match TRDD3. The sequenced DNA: TGTGCCTGTGACACCGCTGGGGGAGACTCCTGGGACACCCGACAGATGTTTTTC. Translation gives CACDTAGGDSWDTRQMFF.